This T cell receptor beta chain was documented in a study of Graves' ophthalmopathy and Graves' hyperthyroidism (dated by TCRdb to the late 2010s). Background on the whole study: Stable hyperthyroidism was defined as no progression to ophthalmopathy within 18 months of follow-up. In total, 135 blood samples were TCR-sequenced: fewer than 50 ophthalmopathy, 80 or so hyperthyroidism and about 17 hyperthyroidism-to-ophthalmopathy patients. T-cell repertoires of thyroid tissue and blood were compared in several hyperthyroidism patients. Once sampling was done, hyperthyroidism patients were given methimazole at a starting dose of 30 mg daily, while ophthalmopathy patients were given high-dose intravenous methylprednisolone. To explore V-J signatures that separate ophthalmopathy from hyperthyroidism, a discovery set of more than 95 patients was enrolled, consisting of more than 40 with ophthalmopathy and about 60 with stable hyperthyroidism. TCR beta repertoire signatures were used to distinguish Graves' ophthalmopathy from Graves' hyperthyroidism and to predict progression to ophthalmopathy. The independent validation cohort included approximately 19 hyperthyroidism patients plus 17 patients who later progressed from hyperthyroidism to ophthalmopathy. Beyond this particular receptor, the publication reports: No statistical method was used to predetermine the sample size, and group allocation was not hidden from the investigators. Most of the expanded thyroid clonotypes with a frequency above 0.001 were also detected in blood, and it was suggested that the thyroid immune response may be reflected by blood repertoires. The 13-signature model separated ophthalmopathy from stable hyperthyroidism with approximately 88% sensitivity and about 84% specificity in cross-validation, and 80%/75% in the test set. In validation, the model predicted ophthalmopathy progression with 70.59% sensitivity and roughly 72% specificity; some twelve predicted patients were CT-confirmed with GO in a median of approximately six months.

Patients with hyperthyroidism were aged 18 to 65 years, had been newly diagnosed, and had a disease duration of less than 2 months. Patients were excluded if they had other autoimmune diseases, uncontrolled infections, pregnancy or lactation. Diagnosis was based on clinical symptoms, serum thyroxine, TRAb, thyroid ultrasound and orbital computed tomography. Total RNA was extracted using Trizol reagent, and RNA quality was checked on an Agilent 2100 Bioanalyzer. TCR beta CDR3 regions were amplified from RNA transcripts for repertoire sequencing. HTBI primers and the Qiagen OneStep RT-PCR kit were used in a first-round RT-PCR, which was followed by a second-round multiplex PCR, size selection and purification. The libraries underwent paired-end sequencing with 100 bp reads on an Illumina HiSeq2000. Per the original workflow: SOAPnuke was used to process the reads, throwing out any read that had adapters, had uncalled bases, had a mean Phred below 15, or lacked an exact constant-primer or identifier match. COPE v1.2.5 was used to merge the high-quality paired reads. Clonotypes were defined as unique nucleotide sequences and were aligned to IMGT TRB V, D and J references using MiTCR v1.1. Analysis was restricted to V-J combinations with a frequency above 0.0001, which covered roughly 99% of repertoires. A TCR clonal expansion and chaos score per V-J combination was defined as the ratio of F50 clonal expansion to chaos observed in the TCRdist matrix. Welch's t-statistics and random forest were used to reduce the features to some 13 V-J combinations, which were then used as input to a naive Bayes classifier. The similarity between thyroid and blood repertoires was quantified using the Morisita-Horn index. The public reads were run again by TCRdb, first through fastp at Q25 and then through MiXCR, and only productive beta chains were kept. Identical CDR3 protein sequences are pooled into one entry, listed with their most common genes and DNA. Clone size and V and J calls follow TCRdb, not the original study. Recorded for this sample are over a million distinct CDR3 sequences; about 35% of them occurred a single time. The ten largest clones add up to 8.5% to 14% of the sample.

Including the terminal cysteine and phenylalanine, the CDR3 comprises 14 residues. Only CDR3 DNA is held: 42 bases, read in frame from base 1. Trimming costs V 2 bases and J 12 bases, and their ends lie 17 bases apart. According to the germline V gene (reference sequence), CDR1 reads MNHNY and CDR2 reads SVGAGI. Comments on this clonotype: Its antigen is currently not known. There are no base qualities to consult, and no much larger clone falls within one base.

The source of this sequence is an adult man with Graves' hyperthyroidism. The sequence is built from TRBV6-6 and TRBJ1-5; no confident D gene assignment can be made. The sample was peripheral blood or thyroid tissue (not recorded which). Here is the DNA: TGTGCCAGCAGTTACCCCGGACCCTTTGAGCTCCAGCATTTT. Its coded protein is CASSYPGPFELQHF.